These 9 T cell receptor beta chains were sequenced from one sample in a study of T cells in Graves' hyperthyroidism and ophthalmopathy. The source material, RNA transcripts, was used to amplify TCR beta CDR3 regions. Researchers ran a first-round RT-PCR on the TCR CDR3 using the HTBI primer set. Using its own MiXCR run on the multiplex PCR reads, TCRdb lists one record per CDR3 protein. Of roughly 570,000 distinct CDR3 sequences in the sample, around 45% are singletons; the top ten hold approximately 7.5%. The sequenced sample was peripheral blood or thyroid tissue (not recorded which). These receptors all stem from a young woman with Graves' hyperthyroidism.

V and J are TRBV24-1 and TRBJ2-6; unclear D gene. The CDR3 totals 17 residues. Germline CDR1 KGHDR, CDR2 SFDVKD. V was trimmed by 5 bases and J by 1 base, leaving 14 bases between them. The CDR3: CATSAWSSYSGANVLTF. CDR3 DNA sequence: TGTGCCACCAGTGCCTGGAGTAGTTATTCTGGGGCCAACGTCCTGACTTTC.

The chain carries TRBV19 and TRBJ1-1; TRBD1 might be the D (6 bases). The CDR3 runs to 19 residues. V was trimmed by 7 bases and J by 0 bases, leaving 27 bases between them. Germline assignment: CDR1 LNHDA and CDR2 SQIVND (reference sequence). CDR3 DNA: TGTGCCAGTAACAGCGGGATCTTTAGAGGGGGGAAGGTGAACACTGAAGCTTTCTTT. Its protein is CASNSGIFRGGKVNTEAFF.

The sample holds many counts of this clonotype. The rearrangement uses TRBV7-2 and TRBJ1-2, with D unclear. The CDR3 loop spans 15 amino acids. Germline lookup yields CDR1 SGHTA and CDR2 FQGNSA. Trimming left V 2 bases short and J 0 bases short, with 10 bases between. CDR3 loop: CASSLNLGTNYGYTF. The CDR3 DNA reads TGTGCCAGCAGCTTAAATCTGGGGACTAACTATGGCTACACCTTC.

V is TRBV24-1 and J is TRBJ2-2; 8 nucleotides agree with TRBD2. The CDR3 has 17 residues. V shed 3 bases and J 6 bases; nucleotides not matched to a gene: 11. Germline V CDR1 and CDR2: KGHDR, SFDVKD. CDR3 in DNA: TGTGCCACCAGTGATCTTCCCCCAGCGGGAGTTTCCGGGGAGCTGTTTTTT. This gives the protein CATSDLPPAGVSGELFF.

A few counts support this clonotype. The chain uses TRBV4-3 and TRBJ2-7, with unresolved D. Per the germline V gene, CDR1 is LGHNA and CDR2 is YSLEER. The CDR3 has 15 amino acids. V dropped 1 base and J dropped 1 base, with 11 bases sitting between them. CDR3 region: CASSQGVASSYEQYF. The CDR3 DNA reads as TGCGCCAGCAGCCAAGGGGTCGCGAGTTCCTACGAGCAGTACTTC.

Many counts were recorded for this clonotype. The genes are TRBV7-9 and TRBJ1-2; 11 nucleotides line up with TRBD1. The V gene's germline CDR1 is SEHNR and CDR2 FQNEAQ (reference sequence). The V segment lost 5 bases and the J segment 6 bases; nucleotides outside the gene matches: 2. This CDR3 spans 13 amino acids. The CDR3 loop reads CASSRTGGHGYTF. The CDR3 DNA is TGTGCCAGCAGCAGGACAGGGGGCCATGGCTACACCTTC.

This clonotype occurred many times. This chain links TRBV9 with TRBJ2-7; TRBD2 matches at 9 bases. The J segment lost 1 base and the V segment lost 3 bases, leaving 5 bases of the junction unmatched. This CDR3 is 15 amino acids long. Germline V gene data show CDR1 as SGDLS and CDR2 as YYNGEE. The CDR3 DNA reads as TGTGCCAGCAGCGCCGGACTAGCGCCGTCCTACGAGCAGTACTTC. Translating gives CASSAGLAPSYEQYF. The variable domain in full, completed from reference TRBV9 and TRBJ2-7, reads DSGVTQTPKHLITATGQRVTLRCSPRSGDLSVYWYQQSLDQGLQFLIQYYNGEERAKGNILERFSAQQFPDLHSELNLSSLELGDSALYFCASSAGLAPSYEQYFGPGTRLTVT.

This clonotype was observed many times. V usage is TRBV7-2 and J usage is TRBJ1-5; D possibly corresponds to TRBD1 (5 bases). Deletions cut 7 bases from V and 7 bases from J, with 14 bases between. This CDR3 has 13 amino acids. Germline CDR1 reads SGHTA; CDR2 reads FQGNSA. The DNA for the CDR3 is TGTGCCAGCATGCTGACAGCCCGGCAGCCCCAGCATTTT. Protein sequence: CASMLTARQPQHF.

V gene TRBV29-1 combines with J gene TRBJ2-2, with 8 bases identical to TRBD1. With 1 base clipped from V and 7 bases from J, the junction kept 11 bases outside the gene matches. The CDR3 runs 16 residues. The V gene's germline CDR1 is SQVTM and CDR2 ANQGSEA. The CDR3 loop reads CSVEGTGIGKIGELFF. The CDR3, as DNA: TGCAGCGTTGAAGGGACAGGGATCGGTAAGATCGGGGAGCTGTTTTTT.